This is a list of T cell receptor beta chains from one sample in a study of glioma-infiltrating T cells after dendritic cell vaccination. The table came from immunoSEQ multiplex PCR; TCRdb's copy has only in-frame clones and leaves some out. This table holds approximately 90,000 clones, roughly 84% found once. The material was blood, obtained before dendritic cell vaccination. These TCRs come from a human donor with glioblastoma. CDR3s include the opening cysteine and the closing phenylalanine or tryptophan. The order of the fields is J gene, D gene, V gene, CDR3 length, CDR3 protein. D genes are given only for firm matches.

>TRBJ1-6|.|TRBV13|15
CASSQMGQANSPLHF
>TRBJ2-5|TRBD2|TRBV2|17
CASSGPRAGEYQETQYF
>TRBJ2-7|TRBD2|TRBV7-9|14
CASSRGDYPLEQYF
>TRBJ1-2|.|TRBV6-5|14
CASSYGGQPYGYTF
>TRBJ2-7|TRBD1|TRBV6-5|11
CASSIQGHKYF
>TRBJ2-2|TRBD2|TRBV5-8|16
CASSRQRGVNTGELFF
>TRBJ2-1|TRBD2|TRBV10-3|15
CAISELAGAGNEQFF
>TRBJ1-6|.|TRBV6-5|13
CASRRGFNSPLHF
>TRBJ1-2|.|TRBV19|14
CASSIETDQEGYTF
>TRBJ2-2|TRBD1|TRBV4-2|14
CASSSGQGTGELFF
>TRBJ2-5|TRBD1|TRBV6-1|13
CASCRTGAETQYF
>TRBJ2-3|TRBD2|TRBV7-2|13
CASTPLAAYTQYF
>TRBJ1-6|.|TRBV5-1|15
CASSLNQVDNSPLHF